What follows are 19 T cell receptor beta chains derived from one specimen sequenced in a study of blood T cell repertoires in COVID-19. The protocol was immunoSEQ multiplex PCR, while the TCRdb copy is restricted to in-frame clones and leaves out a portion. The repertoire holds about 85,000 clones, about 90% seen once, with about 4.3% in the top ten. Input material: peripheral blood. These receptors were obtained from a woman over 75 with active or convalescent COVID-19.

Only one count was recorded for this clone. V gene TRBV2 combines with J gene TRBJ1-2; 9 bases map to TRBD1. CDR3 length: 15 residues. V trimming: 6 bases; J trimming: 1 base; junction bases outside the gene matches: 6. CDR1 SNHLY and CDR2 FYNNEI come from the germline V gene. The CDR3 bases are TGTGCCAGCAGCAAAGAGGGACAGGGTAACTATGGCTACACCTTC. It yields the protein CASSKEGQGNYGYTF.

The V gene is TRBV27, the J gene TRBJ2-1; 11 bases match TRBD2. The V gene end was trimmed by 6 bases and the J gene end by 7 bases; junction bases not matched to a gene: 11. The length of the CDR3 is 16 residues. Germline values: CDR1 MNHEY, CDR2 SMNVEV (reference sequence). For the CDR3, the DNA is TGTGCCAGCAGCCTTCTTAGCGGGAGGGCCTCAAATGAGCAGTTCTTC. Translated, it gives CASSLLSGRASNEQFF.

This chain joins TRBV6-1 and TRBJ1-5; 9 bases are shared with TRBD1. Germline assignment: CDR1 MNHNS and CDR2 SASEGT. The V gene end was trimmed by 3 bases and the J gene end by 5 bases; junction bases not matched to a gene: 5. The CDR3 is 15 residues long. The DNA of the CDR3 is TGTGCCAGCAGTGAGGGACAGGGCTCCTATCAGCCCCAGCATTTT. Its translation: CASSEGQGSYQPQHF.

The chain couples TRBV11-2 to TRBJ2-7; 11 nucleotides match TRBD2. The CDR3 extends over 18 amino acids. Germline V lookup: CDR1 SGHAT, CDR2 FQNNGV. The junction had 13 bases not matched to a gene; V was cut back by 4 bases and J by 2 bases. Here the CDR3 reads CASSSETVAGGFTYEQYF. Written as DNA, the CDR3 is TGTGCCAGCAGCTCTGAGACGGTAGCGGGAGGGTTCACCTACGAGCAGTACTTC.

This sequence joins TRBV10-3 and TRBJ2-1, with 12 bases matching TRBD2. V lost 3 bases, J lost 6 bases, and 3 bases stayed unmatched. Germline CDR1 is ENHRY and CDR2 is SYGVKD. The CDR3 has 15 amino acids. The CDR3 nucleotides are TGTGCCATCAGTGATTGGACTAGCGGGATCAATGAGCAGTTCTTC. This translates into CAISDWTSGINEQFF.

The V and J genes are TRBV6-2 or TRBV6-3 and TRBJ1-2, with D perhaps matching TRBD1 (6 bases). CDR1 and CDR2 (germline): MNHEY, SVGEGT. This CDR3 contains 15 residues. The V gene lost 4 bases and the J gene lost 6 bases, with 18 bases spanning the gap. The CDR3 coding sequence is TGTGCCAGCAGTTTTTTGTCTCAGGGGATCCATGGCTACACCTTC. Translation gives CASSFLSQGIHGYTF.

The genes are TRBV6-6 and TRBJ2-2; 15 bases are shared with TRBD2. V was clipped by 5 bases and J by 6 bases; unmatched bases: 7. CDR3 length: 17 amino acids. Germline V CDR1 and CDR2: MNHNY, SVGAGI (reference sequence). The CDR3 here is CASSHGTSGRKAGELFF. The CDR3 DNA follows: TGTGCCAGCAGTCATGGGACTAGCGGGAGGAAGGCCGGGGAGCTGTTTTTT.

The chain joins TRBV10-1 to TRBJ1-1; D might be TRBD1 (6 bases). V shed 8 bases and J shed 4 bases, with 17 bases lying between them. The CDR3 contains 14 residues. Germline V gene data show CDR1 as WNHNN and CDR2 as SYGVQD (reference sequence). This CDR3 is CASESGAKSTEAFF. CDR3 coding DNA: TGCGCCAGCGAGTCAGGGGCCAAAAGCACTGAAGCTTTCTTT.

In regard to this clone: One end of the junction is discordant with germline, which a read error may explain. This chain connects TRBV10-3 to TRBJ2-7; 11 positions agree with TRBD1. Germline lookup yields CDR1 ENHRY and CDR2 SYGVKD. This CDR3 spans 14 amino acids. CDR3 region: CAITEDRGRSEQYF. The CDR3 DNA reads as TGTGCCATCACTGAGGACAGGGGGCGCTCCGAGCAGTACTTC.

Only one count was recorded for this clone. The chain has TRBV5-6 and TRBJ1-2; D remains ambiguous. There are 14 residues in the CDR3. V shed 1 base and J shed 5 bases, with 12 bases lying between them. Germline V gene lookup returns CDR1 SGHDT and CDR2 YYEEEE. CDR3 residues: CASSLKGRGYGYTF. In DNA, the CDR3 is TGTGCCAGCAGCTTGAAAGGGAGAGGGTATGGCTACACCTTC.

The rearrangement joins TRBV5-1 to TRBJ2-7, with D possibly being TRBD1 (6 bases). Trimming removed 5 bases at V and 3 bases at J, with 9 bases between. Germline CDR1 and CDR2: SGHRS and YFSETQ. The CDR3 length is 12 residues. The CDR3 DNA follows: TGCGCCAGCAGGGACAGACTCTACGAGCAGTACTTC. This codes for CASRDRLYEQYF. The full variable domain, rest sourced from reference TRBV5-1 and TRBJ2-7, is KAGVTQTPRYLIKTRGQQVTLSCSPISGHRSVSWYQQTPGQGLQFLFEYFSETQRNKGNFPGRFSGRQFSNSRSEMNVSTLELGDSALYLCASRDRLYEQYFGPGTRLTVT.

The CDR3 sequence is CASSLVGQGGNTIYF. Written as DNA, the CDR3 is TGTGCCAGCAGCTTAGTAGGACAGGGGGGAAACACCATATATTTT. The chain uses TRBV11-2 and TRBJ1-3; 9 bases fit TRBD1. The CDR3 runs to 15 residues. The V segment lost 1 base and the J segment 4 bases; nucleotides outside the gene matches: 2. Germline CDR1 and CDR2: SGHAT and FQNNGV.

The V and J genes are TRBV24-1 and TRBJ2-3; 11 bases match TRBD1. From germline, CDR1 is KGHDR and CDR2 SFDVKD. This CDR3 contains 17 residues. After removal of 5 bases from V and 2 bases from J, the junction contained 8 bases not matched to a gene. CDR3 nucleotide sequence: TGTGCCACCAGTGCCACGGACAGGGGGCTTAACACAGATACGCAGTATTTT. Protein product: CATSATDRGLNTDTQYF.

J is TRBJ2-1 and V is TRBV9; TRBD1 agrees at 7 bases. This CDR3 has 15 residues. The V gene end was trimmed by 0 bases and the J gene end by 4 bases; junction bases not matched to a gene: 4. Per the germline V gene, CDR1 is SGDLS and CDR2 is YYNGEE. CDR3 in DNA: TGTGCCAGCAGCGTAGCCATGGGACAGTACAATGAGCAGTTCTTC. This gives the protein CASSVAMGQYNEQFF.

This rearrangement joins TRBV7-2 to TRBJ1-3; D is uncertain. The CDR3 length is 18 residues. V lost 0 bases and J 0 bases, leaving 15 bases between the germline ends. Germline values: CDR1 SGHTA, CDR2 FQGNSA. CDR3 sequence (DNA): TGTGCCAGCAGCTTAGCCGGAGGACCCTCCAGCTCTGGAAACACCATATATTTT. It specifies CASSLAGGPSSSGNTIYF.

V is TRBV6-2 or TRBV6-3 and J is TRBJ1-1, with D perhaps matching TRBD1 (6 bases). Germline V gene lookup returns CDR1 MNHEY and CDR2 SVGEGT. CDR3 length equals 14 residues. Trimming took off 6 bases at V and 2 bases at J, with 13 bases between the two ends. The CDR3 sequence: CASSLGGANTEAFF. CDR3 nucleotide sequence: TGTGCCAGCAGCCTCGGGGGGGCCAACACTGAAGCTTTCTTT.

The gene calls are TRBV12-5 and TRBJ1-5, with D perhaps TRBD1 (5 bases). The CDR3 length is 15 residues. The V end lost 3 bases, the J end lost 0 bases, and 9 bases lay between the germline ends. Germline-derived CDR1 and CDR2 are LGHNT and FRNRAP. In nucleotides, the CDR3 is TGTGCTAGTGGTTTTGACAGTTATAGCAATCAGCCCCAGCATTTT. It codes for CASGFDSYSNQPQHF.

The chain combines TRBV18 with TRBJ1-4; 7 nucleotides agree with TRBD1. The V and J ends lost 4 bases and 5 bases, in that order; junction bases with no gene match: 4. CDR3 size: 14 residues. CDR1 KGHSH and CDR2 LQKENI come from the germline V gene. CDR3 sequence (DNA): TGTGCCAGCTCACGTCAGGGGGTAAATGAAAAACTGTTTTTT. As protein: CASSRQGVNEKLFF.

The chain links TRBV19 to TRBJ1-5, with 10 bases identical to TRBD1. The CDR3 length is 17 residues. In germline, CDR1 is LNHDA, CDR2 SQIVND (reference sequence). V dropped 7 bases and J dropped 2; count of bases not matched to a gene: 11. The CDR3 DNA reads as TGTGCCAGTACCCACCGGGACAGGGGTACGGGCAATCAGCCCCAGCATTTT. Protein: CASTHRDRGTGNQPQHF. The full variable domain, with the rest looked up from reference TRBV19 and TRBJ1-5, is DGGITQSPKYLFRKEGQNVTLSCEQNLNHDAMYWYRQDPGQGLRLIYYSQIVNDFQKGDIAEGYSVSREKKESFPLTVTSAQKNPTAFYLCASTHRDRGTGNQPQHFGDGTRLSIL.